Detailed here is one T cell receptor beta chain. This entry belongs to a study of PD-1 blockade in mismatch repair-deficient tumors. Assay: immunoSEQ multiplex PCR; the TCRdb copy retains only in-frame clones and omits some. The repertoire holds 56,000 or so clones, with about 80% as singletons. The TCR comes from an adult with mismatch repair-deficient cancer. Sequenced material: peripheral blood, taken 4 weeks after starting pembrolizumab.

CDR3 loop: CASGERSSYNEQFF. The CDR3 region has the DNA TGTGCCAGTGGGGAGAGGAGCTCCTACAATGAGCAGTTCTTC. The chain links TRBV19 to TRBJ2-1, with a possible D match to TRBD2 (5 bases). The V end lost 8 bases, the J end lost 0 bases, and 11 bases lay between the germline ends. Germline V CDR1 and CDR2: LNHDA, SQIVND (reference sequence). The CDR3 is made up of 14 amino acids.